These 17 T cell receptor beta chains originate from one sample sequenced in a study of T cell changes during pregnancy in multiple sclerosis. TCRdb keeps only in-frame clones here, not all; method: immunoSEQ multiplex PCR. The sample yields 35,000 to 55,000 clones, 85% to 90% seen once. Sample: peripheral blood, taken in the second trimester of pregnancy. These TCRs come from a female donor in good health, enrolled as a control in a pregnancy study.

The chain couples TRBV11-2 to TRBJ2-2; 9 bases align to TRBD1. Germline loops: CDR1 SGHAT, CDR2 FQNNGV. This CDR3 is 18 amino acids long. V lost 0 bases to trimming and J lost 4 bases; unmatched junction nucleotides: 9. CDR3 in DNA: TGTGCCAGCAGCTTAGAAGGACAGGGGTGGGTGGGCACCGGGGAGCTGTTTTTT. It encodes CASSLEGQGWVGTGELFF.

V gene TRBV29-1 combines with J gene TRBJ1-6; no clear D gene. The germline CDR1 and CDR2 sequences are SQVTM and ANQGSEA. The CDR3 is 13 amino acids. Trimming pared 5 bases from V and 9 bases from J, leaving 14 bases between. The CDR3, as DNA: TGCAGCGTTATGATACAGCCAAGTTCACCCCTCCACTTT. This translates into CSVMIQPSSPLHF.

V is TRBV10-1 and J is TRBJ2-5; TRBD1 aligns across 9 bases. The germline CDR1 and CDR2 sequences are WNHNN and SYGVQD (reference sequence). The trim removed 5 bases at V and 5 bases at J, leaving 6 bases unmatched. The CDR3 spans 14 residues. The chain's CDR3 is CASSSGQGPETQYF. CDR3 DNA: TGCGCCAGCAGTTCGGGACAGGGCCCCGAGACCCAGTACTTC.

The CDR3 nucleotides read TGTGCCAGCAGCCCCGCCCTGGCGGGTAGGGTGTTCTTC. Its translation is CASSPALAGRVFF. V usage is TRBV2 and J usage is TRBJ2-1; TRBD2 might be the D (5 bases). The CDR3 spans 13 residues. Trimming pared 6 bases from V and 15 bases from J, leaving 21 bases between. Germline V gives CDR1 SNHLY, CDR2 FYNNEI.

The V and J genes are TRBV18 and TRBJ1-4; 10 nucleotides match TRBD1. Germline assignment: CDR1 KGHSH and CDR2 LQKENI. J lost 5 bases, V lost 5 bases, and 5 bases had no gene match. This CDR3 has 15 amino acids. The CDR3 DNA follows: TGTGCCAGCTCAACTCCGGGACAGGGGAATGAAAAACTGTTTTTT. This sequence encodes CASSTPGQGNEKLFF. Supplemented by reference TRBV18 and TRBJ1-4, the full variable domain reads NAGVMQNPRHLVRRRGQEARLRCSPMKGHSHVYWYRQLPEEGLKFMVYLQKENIIDESGMPKERFSAEFPKEGPSILRIQQVVRGDSAAYFCASSTPGQGNEKLFFGSGTQLSVL.

The CDR3 coding sequence is TGTGCCAGCCGGGACATCTATGGCTACACCTTC. Amino acids: CASRDIYGYTF. The V and J genes are TRBV19 and TRBJ1-2, with D possibly TRBD1 on 6 matching bases. Germline CDR1 reads LNHDA; CDR2 reads SQIVND (reference sequence). The CDR3 is 11 residues long. With 9 bases removed from V and 4 bases from J, the gap between germline ends came to 9 bases.

The gene calls are TRBV30 and TRBJ1-4; 12 positions agree with TRBD1. V trimming: 5 bases; J trimming: 7 bases; junction bases outside the gene matches: 8. The CDR3 length is 15 residues. Germline CDR1 and CDR2: GTSNPN and SVGIG (reference sequence). The DNA of the CDR3 is TGTGCCTGGGGTGGGACAGGGGGCGCCGGTGAAAAACTGTTTTTT. Amino acid sequence: CAWGGTGGAGEKLFF.

The chain employs TRBV4-2 and TRBJ1-2; no firm D call. V dropped 0 bases and J dropped 8 bases, with 16 bases sitting between them. The V gene's germline CDR1 is LGHNA and CDR2 YNFKEQ. The length of the CDR3 is 15 residues. The CDR3 bases are TGTGCCAGCAGCCAAGATTGGCAGGCCTCTTGGGGCTACACCTTC. It translates to CASSQDWQASWGYTF.

The CDR3 spells CASSLRTANTEAFF. The DNA of the CDR3 is TGTGCCAGCAGCTTAAGGACAGCGAACACTGAAGCTTTCTTT. The genes are TRBV5-6 and TRBJ1-1, with D perhaps TRBD1 (6 bases). Germline V CDR1 and CDR2: SGHDT, YYEEEE. The CDR3 consists of 14 residues. Trimming took 2 bases from V and 1 from J, leaving 9 bases between them.

The chain has TRBV7-6 and TRBJ2-2; 9 bases match TRBD1. From germline, CDR1 is SGHVS and CDR2 FNYEAQ. V shed 0 bases and J 8 bases; nucleotides not matched to a gene: 7. This CDR3 has 16 amino acids. The DNA of the CDR3 is TGTGCCAGCAGCTTAGCCCAACAGGGGGCCGCGGGGGAGCTGTTTTTT. It translates to CASSLAQQGAAGELFF.

The chain recombines TRBV21-1 with TRBJ1-5. TRBV21-1 is termed a pseudogene. The CDR3 is 15 residues long. The CDR3 bases are TGTGCCAGCAGCAAAACAAGGGGGGGCTTTCGGCCCCAGCATTTT. Translation gives CASSKTRGGFRPQHF.

The chain combines TRBV19 with TRBJ1-4, with D perhaps TRBD1 (5 bases). The CDR3 spans 14 residues. With 6 bases removed from V and 7 bases from J, the gap between germline ends came to 15 bases. The germline V gene encodes CDR1 LNHDA and CDR2 SQIVND (reference sequence). The CDR3, as DNA: TGTGCCAGTAGGAGGACATCCATAACTGAAAAACTGTTTTTT. It yields the protein CASRRTSITEKLFF.

This rearrangement joins TRBV4-1 to TRBJ2-3, with 10 positions matching TRBD2. The CDR3 runs to 17 residues. V shed 0 bases and J 5 bases; nucleotides not matched to a gene: 8. Per the germline V gene, CDR1 is MGHRA and CDR2 is YSYEKL. Written as DNA, the CDR3 is TGCGCCAGCAGCCAAGATGGTAGCGGGGGGTTTATAGATACGCAGTATTTT. Translated, it gives CASSQDGSGGFIDTQYF.

The rearrangement links TRBV12-5 to TRBJ1-2; tentatively, D is TRBD1 (5 bases). CDR3 size: 14 residues. CDR1 LGHNT and CDR2 FRNRAP come from the germline V gene. V dropped 1 base and J dropped 5 bases, with 11 bases sitting between them. The CDR3 coding sequence is TGTGCTAGTGGTTTGGGGACCGCAGGGTATGGCTACACCTTC. This encodes CASGLGTAGYGYTF.

The chain carries TRBV29-1 and TRBJ1-1; D not resolved. CDR1 and CDR2 from the germline V gene are SQVTM and ANQGSEA. V was clipped by 4 bases and J by 0 bases, with 12 bases between them. This CDR3 comprises 14 residues. CDR3 sequence: CSVVQAFMNTEAFF. The CDR3 DNA sequence: TGCAGCGTTGTGCAGGCCTTCATGAACACTGAAGCTTTCTTT. Full variable domain (rest looked up from reference TRBV29-1 and TRBJ1-1): SAVISQKPSRDICQRGTSLTIQCQVDSQVTMMFWYRQQPGQSLTLIATANQGSEATYESGFVIDKFPISRPNLTFSTLTVSNMSPEDSSIYLCSVVQAFMNTEAFFGQGTRLTVV.

The gene calls are TRBV5-5 and TRBJ1-5, with no clear D. V gave up 0 bases and J gave up 4 bases, with 11 bases separating them. CDR1 and CDR2 (germline): SGHKS, YYEKEE (reference sequence). The CDR3 is 15 amino acids. The CDR3 loop is CASSLGGVQNQPQHF. The CDR3 DNA is TGTGCCAGCAGCTTGGGCGGGGTCCAAAATCAGCCCCAGCATTTT.

V is TRBV6-4 and J is TRBJ1-1; 7 bases are shared with TRBD1. J gave up 3 bases and V 4 bases, and 5 bases lay outside the gene matches. The CDR3 length is 14 residues. CDR1 and CDR2 from the germline V gene are MRHNA and SNTAGT. CDR3 DNA: TGTGCCAGCAGTGGAACAGGGGAACACACTGAAGCTTTCTTT. Translation: CASSGTGEHTEAFF.